This T cell receptor beta chain stems from a study of blood T cells in healthy people across ages. Study-level results: The fall in TCR beta diversity per million T cells was roughly linear with age. There were more naive CD4+ cells and higher diversity in long-lived donors than in aged donors.

Primed by a sample-barcoded 5' primer and a J-beta primer mix, a second PCR proceeded for about 6 to 11 cycles. Each cDNA was tagged by a template-switch adaptor containing 12 random nucleotides. Each sample yielded at least 3 million CDR3-containing paired-end reads. TCRdb reprocessed the 5' RACE reads with MiXCR, giving one entry per CDR3 protein. The sample consists of approximately 1.5 million distinct CDR3 sequences, less than 45% of them appearing once. The CDR3 spans 14 residues. V lost 3 bases and J 2 bases, leaving 14 bases between the germline ends. Germline values: CDR1 DFQATT, CDR2 SNEGSKA (reference sequence). In regard to this clonotype: The antigen remains unidentified.

This clonotype was obtained from a woman younger than 35 in good health. What was sequenced was blood. This chain links TRBV20-1 with TRBJ2-7; the D call may be TRBD1 or TRBD2 (5 bases each). In DNA, the CDR3 is TGCAGTGCTAGCCGGGAAAGGGGAACCTACGAGCAGTACTTC. This gives the protein CSASRERGTYEQYF.